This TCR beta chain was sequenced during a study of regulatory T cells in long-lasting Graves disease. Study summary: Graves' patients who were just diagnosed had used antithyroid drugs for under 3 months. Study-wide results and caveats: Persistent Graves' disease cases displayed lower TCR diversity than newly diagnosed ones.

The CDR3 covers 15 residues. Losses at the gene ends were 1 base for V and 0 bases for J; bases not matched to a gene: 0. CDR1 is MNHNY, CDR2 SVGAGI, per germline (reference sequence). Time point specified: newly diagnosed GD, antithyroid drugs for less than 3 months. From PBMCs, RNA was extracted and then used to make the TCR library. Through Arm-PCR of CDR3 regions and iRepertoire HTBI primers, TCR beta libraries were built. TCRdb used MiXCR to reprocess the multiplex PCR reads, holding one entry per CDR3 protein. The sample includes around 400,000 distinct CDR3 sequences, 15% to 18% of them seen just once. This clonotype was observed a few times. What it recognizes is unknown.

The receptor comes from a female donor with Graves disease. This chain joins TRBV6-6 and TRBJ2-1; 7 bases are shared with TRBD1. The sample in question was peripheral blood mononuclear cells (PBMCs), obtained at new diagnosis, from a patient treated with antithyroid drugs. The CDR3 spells CASSYWDSSYNEQFF. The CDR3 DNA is TGTGCCAGCAGTTACTGGGACAGCTCCTACAATGAGCAGTTCTTC.